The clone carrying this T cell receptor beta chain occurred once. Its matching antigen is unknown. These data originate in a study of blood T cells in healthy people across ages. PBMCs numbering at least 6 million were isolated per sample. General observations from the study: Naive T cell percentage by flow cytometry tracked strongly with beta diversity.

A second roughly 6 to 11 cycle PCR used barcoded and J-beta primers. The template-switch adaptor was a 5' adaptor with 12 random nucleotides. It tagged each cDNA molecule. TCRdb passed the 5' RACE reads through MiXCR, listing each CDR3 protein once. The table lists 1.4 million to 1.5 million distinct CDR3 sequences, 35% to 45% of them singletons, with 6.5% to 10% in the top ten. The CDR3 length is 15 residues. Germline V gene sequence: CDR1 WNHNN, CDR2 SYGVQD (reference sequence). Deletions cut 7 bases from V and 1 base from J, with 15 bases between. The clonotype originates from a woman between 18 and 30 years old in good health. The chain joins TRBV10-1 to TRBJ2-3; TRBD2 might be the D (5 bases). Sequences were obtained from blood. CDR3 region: CASNNGRAGTDTQYF. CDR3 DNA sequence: TGCGCCAGCAACAACGGACGAGCGGGCACAGATACGCAGTATTTT.